One sample yielded the 21 T cell receptor beta chains listed below, sequenced in a study of early T cells in non-severe SARS-CoV-2 infection. TCRdb reprocessed the 5' RACE reads with MiXCR, giving one entry per CDR3 protein. The table lists tens of thousands of distinct CDR3 sequences, about 10% of them singletons, with around 5.8% in the top ten. The sample was whole blood. The source of these receptors is an adult who was a healthcare worker with PCR-confirmed SARS-CoV-2 infection or an uninfected control (not recorded which).

In its sample, this clonotype was seen many times. The rearrangement links TRBV20-1 to TRBJ2-1; 9 nucleotides agree with TRBD2. The trim removed 6 bases at V and 9 bases at J, leaving 6 bases unmatched. The CDR3 is made up of 12 amino acids. The germline V gene has CDR1 DFQATT and CDR2 SNEGSKA (reference sequence). The CDR3 region is CSAGAGGSEQFF. Here the CDR3 DNA reads TGCAGTGCGGGAGCGGGGGGTAGTGAGCAGTTCTTC.

Ten or more counts support this clonotype. The chain couples TRBV20-1 to TRBJ2-3, with 9 bases that match TRBD2. CDR3 length equals 14 residues. Germline CDR1 DFQATT, CDR2 SNEGSKA (reference sequence). J lost 5 bases, V lost 6 bases, and 9 bases had no gene match. In nucleotides, the CDR3 is TGCAGTGCCCCTCTCGCGGGAGGGGTAGATACGCAGTATTTT. This gives the protein CSAPLAGGVDTQYF.

The V gene is TRBV20-1, the J gene TRBJ2-3; D gene ambiguous. Per the germline V gene, CDR1 is DFQATT and CDR2 is SNEGSKA (reference sequence). V gave up 0 bases and J gave up 1 base, with 8 bases separating them. CDR3 size: 14 residues. CDR3 bases: TGCAGTGCTAGAGATTATTGGGGCACAGATACGCAGTATTTT. This gives the protein CSARDYWGTDTQYF.

This clonotype was detected many times. This chain connects TRBV6-5 to TRBJ2-3; 11 bases align to TRBD2. V trimming: 6 bases; J trimming: 4 bases; junction bases outside the gene matches: 15. This CDR3 contains 18 residues. Germline V gene data show CDR1 as MNHEY and CDR2 as SVGAGI. The CDR3 region is CASSPLSVAGGPADTQYF. The DNA for the CDR3 is TGTGCCAGCAGCCCCCTATCGGTAGCGGGGGGGCCCGCAGATACGCAGTATTTT.

This clonotype was counted a few times. The chain has TRBV25-1 and TRBJ2-7, with 11 bases fitting TRBD2. The CDR3 is made up of 15 amino acids. Germline V gene data show CDR1 as MGHDK and CDR2 as SYGVNS. With 6 bases clipped from V and 6 bases from J, the junction kept 10 bases outside the gene matches. The CDR3 here is CASSRTSGPSGEQYF. The CDR3 nucleotides read TGTGCCAGCAGCCGGACTAGCGGGCCCTCTGGCGAGCAGTACTTC.

This clonotype was found a few times. V is TRBV4-1 and J is TRBJ2-1; 9 bases match TRBD2. CDR1 and CDR2 (germline): MGHRA, YSYEKL. With 4 bases clipped from V and 2 bases from J, the junction kept 15 bases outside the gene matches. The CDR3 consists of 19 residues. The CDR3 reads CASSPQSGLAGIAYNEQFF. The CDR3 coding sequence is TGCGCCAGCAGCCCCCAATCGGGGCTAGCGGGGATCGCCTACAATGAGCAGTTCTTC.

The DNA for the CDR3 is TGCGCCAGCAGGAGAGGGGGGGCCAAAGAGACCCAGTACTTC. Translation: CASRRGGAKETQYF. This chain joins TRBV10-2 and TRBJ2-5; a possible D gene is TRBD2 (7 bases). The CDR3 spans 14 residues. Trimming took 6 bases from V and 3 from J, leaving 14 bases between them. Germline CDR1 reads WSHSY; CDR2 reads SAAADI.

Details on this clonotype: A read error may produce the germline difference seen at one junction end. The chain carries TRBV5-4 and TRBJ2-2; D gene uncertain. Germline V gene lookup returns CDR1 SGHNT and CDR2 YYREEE (reference sequence). The CDR3 runs to 12 residues. CDR3 residues: CVSSYYTGELFF. CDR3 DNA sequence: TGTGTCAGCAGCTACTACACCGGGGAGCTGTTTTTT.

As to this clonotype: A much larger clone lies one base from this, so it may be a read error. The J gene is TRBJ2-2, the V gene TRBV5-6; no clear D. The CDR3 is made up of 12 amino acids. CDR1 is SGHDT, CDR2 YYEEEE, per germline. V shed 0 bases and J shed 6 bases, with 3 bases lying between them. The CDR3 is CASSLEAGELFF. CDR3 in DNA: TGTGCCAGCAGCTTGGAGGCCGGGGAGCTGTTTTTT.

This clonotype was observed at least ten times. The chain links TRBV11-2 to TRBJ2-4; TRBD2 aligns across 11 bases. Germline V gene data show CDR1 as SGHAT and CDR2 as FQNNGV. V gave up 5 bases and J gave up 3 bases; unmatched junction bases: 6. CDR3 length equals 16 residues. CDR3 sequence: CASSLPGLAVKNIQYF. CDR3 DNA: TGTGCCAGCAGCCTGCCGGGACTAGCGGTCAAAAACATTCAGTACTTC.

This clonotype was detected a few times. The V gene is TRBV18, the J gene TRBJ1-2; D might be TRBD1 (6 bases). The CDR3 loop spans 14 amino acids. V lost 6 bases and J 0 bases, leaving 11 bases between the germline ends. CDR1 and CDR2 (germline): KGHSH, LQKENI. The CDR3 nucleotides read TGTGCCAGCTCCGGACAGCTATCTAACTATGGCTACACCTTC. This encodes CASSGQLSNYGYTF.

V gene TRBV7-8 combines with J gene TRBJ2-1; 8 positions agree with TRBD2. Per germline, CDR1 SGHVS and CDR2 FQNEAQ. V shed 6 bases and J 4 bases; nucleotides not matched to a gene: 11. CDR3 length: 16 amino acids. CDR3 DNA sequence: TGTGCCAGCAGGCAATCGGGGGGGCCTATGTACAATGAGCAGTTCTTC. Encoded protein: CASRQSGGPMYNEQFF.

This clonotype was observed a few times. Since no conserved phenylalanine or tryptophan closes the CDR3, a read error is the likely cause. This chain uses TRBV5-1 with TRBJ1-6, with a possible D match to TRBD1 (6 bases). The CDR3 contains 14 residues. CDR1 and CDR2 (germline): SGHRS, YFSETQ. Trimming shortened V by 3 bases and J by 3 bases, and 7 bases separated the two germline ends. CDR3: CASSSGDYNSPLHL. As DNA, the CDR3 is TGCGCCAGCAGCTCAGGGGACTATAATTCACCCCTCCACCTT.

This clonotype has only a few counts. This chain uses TRBV5-5 with TRBJ2-1; perhaps D is TRBD1 or TRBD2 (5 bases each). Germline V gene sequence: CDR1 SGHKS, CDR2 YYEKEE (reference sequence). V was cut by 0 bases and J by 6 bases, with 10 bases left in between. The CDR3 has 14 amino acids. The CDR3 DNA sequence: TGTGCCAGCAGCTTGGGACAGAGGGGCAATGAGCAGTTCTTC. Its translation is CASSLGQRGNEQFF.

The V call is TRBV7-6, the J call TRBJ2-2, with 8 bases that match TRBD1. Losses at the gene ends were 6 bases for V and 4 bases for J; bases not matched to a gene: 7. Germline CDR1 SGHVS, CDR2 FNYEAQ. The CDR3 consists of 15 residues. In nucleotides, the CDR3 is TGTGCCAGCAGTAAGACAGGGGCGGGCACCGGGGAGCTGTTTTTT. It translates to CASSKTGAGTGELFF.

By proportion, this clonotype is medium-sized. The rearrangement links TRBV7-2 to TRBJ2-7, with D perhaps TRBD1 or TRBD2 (5 bases each). CDR3 length equals 17 residues. V lost 5 bases to trimming and J lost 5 bases, with 25 bases between them. Germline CDR1 is SGHTA and CDR2 is FQGNSA. CDR3 sequence (DNA): TGTGCCAGCAGCAACCCGAGGGGAGAGGCCTGGACCCACGAGCAGTACTTC. Its protein product is CASSNPRGEAWTHEQYF.

This clonotype has a handful of counts. This chain connects TRBV18 to TRBJ1-1; D ambiguous. This CDR3 contains 15 residues. Germline assignment: CDR1 KGHSH and CDR2 LQKENI. Trimming shortened V by 1 base and J by 6 bases, and 15 bases separated the two germline ends. CDR3 bases: TGTGCCAGCTCACCACAACGGACGGTACAGTCTGAAGCTTTCTTT. Protein: CASSPQRTVQSEAFF. Together with reference TRBV18 and TRBJ1-1, the CDR3 gives the full variable domain: NAGVMQNPRHLVRRRGQEARLRCSPMKGHSHVYWYRQLPEEGLKFMVYLQKENIIDESGMPKERFSAEFPKEGPSILRIQQVVRGDSAAYFCASSPQRTVQSEAFFGQGTRLTVV.

This clonotype was counted a few times. This rearrangement joins TRBV29-1 to TRBJ2-3; no clear D. Trimming shortened V by 3 bases and J by 4 bases, and 8 bases separated the two germline ends. The germline V gene encodes CDR1 SQVTM and CDR2 ANQGSEA. The CDR3 sequence is 12 residues long. The CDR3 DNA sequence: TGCAGCGTTGATTTGGCGGCAGATACGCAGTATTTT. Translating gives CSVDLAADTQYF.

This clonotype was seen a few times. This chain links TRBV18 with TRBJ2-3; D is undetermined. Looked up from germline, CDR1 is KGHSH and CDR2 is LQKENI. Trimming pared 3 bases from V and 0 bases from J, leaving 7 bases between. The CDR3 runs to 14 residues. The CDR3 is CASSPHGSTDTQYF. CDR3 bases: TGTGCCAGCTCACCGCACGGCAGCACAGATACGCAGTATTTT.

This clonotype appeared many times. The chain links TRBV27 to TRBJ1-5; D is unresolved. This CDR3 comprises 14 residues. Germline CDR1 MNHEY, CDR2 SMNVEV (reference sequence). The ends were cut back, 2 bases at V and 3 bases at J, with 8 bases in the middle. Here the CDR3 reads CASSLRSNNQPQHF. For the CDR3, the DNA is TGTGCCAGCAGTTTAAGGTCAAACAATCAGCCCCAGCATTTT.

V and J are TRBV7-9 and TRBJ2-1; TRBD2 matches 11 bases. Germline loops: CDR1 SEHNR, CDR2 FQNEAQ (reference sequence). The CDR3 spans 18 residues. V dropped 4 bases and J dropped 5; count of bases not matched to a gene: 13. CDR3 protein: CASSSIFVPGLADNEQFF. The CDR3 DNA is TGTGCCAGCAGCTCCATTTTTGTCCCGGGACTAGCGGACAATGAGCAGTTCTTC.